These T cell receptor beta chains were read from a single sample in a study of CD4 T cells in relation to SARS-CoV-2 and coronaviruses. Using immunoSEQ multiplex PCR, the repertoire was profiled, and TCRdb retains in-frame clones only, with some absent. The sample holds about 60,000 clones, approximately 94% seen once. Material: naive CD4+ T cells from PBMCs. The receptors stem from a human donor in good health. Each CDR3 is given with its conserved first and last residue. The D gene is left open where the match is weak. A row's size may be missing; if present it is once, few, many or a size class.

v_gene,abundance,j_gene,d_gene,CDR3nt,CDR3aa
TRBV4-1,-,TRBJ2-1,TRBD1,TGCGCCAGCAGCACTCCCAGGGGGTTCACTGAGCAGTTCTTC,CASSTPRGFTEQFF
TRBV18,-,TRBJ2-5,-,TGTGCCAGCTCATTGAAACTAGCCCTACAAGAGACCCAGTACTTC,CASSLKLALQETQYF
TRBV6-4,-,TRBJ2-3,TRBD2,TGTGCCAGCAGTGACTCGATCCCGCGGGAGACAGATACGCAGTATTTT,CASSDSIPRETDTQYF
TRBV3-1/TRBV3-2,-,TRBJ1-5,-,TGTGCCAGCAGCCAAGGGGGACGTCAGCCCCAGCATTTT,CASSQGGRQPQHF
TRBV9,-,TRBJ2-7,-,TGTGCCAGCAGCGTAGAGGCAGCCTCCTACGAGCAGTACTTC,CASSVEAASYEQYF
TRBV28,-,TRBJ1-2,TRBD1,TGTGCCAGCACCTTAGTGATACAGGGGGAATATGGCTACACCTTC,CASTLVIQGEYGYTF
TRBV18,-,TRBJ2-7,-,TGTGCCAGCTCACCACCAGGGGCTTACTACGAGCAGTACTTC,CASSPPGAYYEQYF
TRBV28,-,TRBJ2-7,TRBD1,TGTGCCAGCAGTTTACATTCAGGGACAGGGAATGAGCAGTACTTC,CASSLHSGTGNEQYF
TRBV18,-,TRBJ2-5,-,TGTGCCAGCTCACCGTTTGAGGGACAAGAGACCCAGTACTTC,CASSPFEGQETQYF
TRBV10-2,-,TRBJ1-5,-,TGCGCCAGCAGTGAGTCGGACAGCAATCAGCCCCAGCATTTT,CASSESDSNQPQHF
TRBV19,-,TRBJ2-1,-,TGTGCCAGTAGGTCAGCCTACAATGAGCAGTTCTTC,CASRSAYNEQFF
TRBV11-1,-,TRBJ2-6,-,TGTGCCAGCAGCTTAGCGTGGAGCTCTGGGGCCAACGTCCTGACTTTC,CASSLAWSSGANVLTF
TRBV13,-,TRBJ1-2,-,TGTGCCAGCAGCTTGAAGGGAACAGCCTATGGCTACACCTTC,CASSLKGTAYGYTF
TRBV10-3,-,TRBJ1-2,-,TGTGCCATCAGTGAAAATCCGGCACGCGACTATGGCTACACCTTC,CAISENPARDYGYTF
TRBV6-2/TRBV6-3,-,TRBJ1-1,-,TGTGCCAGCAGTTACGGTGGCAGGGGTGTCACTGAAGCTTTCTTT,CASSYGGRGVTEAFF
TRBV19,-,TRBJ2-7,TRBD1,TGTGCCAGTAGTCCGGGACAGGGGGCGGACGAGCAGTACTTC,CASSPGQGADEQYF
TRBV10-2,-,TRBJ2-7,-,TGCGCCAGCAGTGAGACGGGAACGGGAGAGCAGTACTTC,CASSETGTGEQYF
TRBV15,-,TRBJ2-3,TRBD2,TGTGCCACCAGCAGATCTAGCGGGCCAACAGATACGCAGTATTTT,CATSRSSGPTDTQYF
TRBV7-2,-,TRBJ1-4,-,TGTGCCAGCAGCTTAGCGTCCACGGTAAAAGAAAAACTGTTTTTT,CASSLASTVKEKLFF
TRBV27,-,TRBJ2-7,TRBD1,TGTGCCAGCAGTTTGGCCAGGGGGCACGAGCAGTACTTC,CASSLARGHEQYF
TRBV9,-,TRBJ2-2,TRBD1,TGTGCCAGCAGCGTAGTAGGGGGACAGACGAACACCGGGGAGCTGTTTTTT,CASSVVGGQTNTGELFF
TRBV7-3,-,TRBJ2-7,-,TGTGCCAGCAGCTACCAGGGACACGAGCAGTACTTC,CASSYQGHEQYF
TRBV24-1,once,TRBJ2-3,TRBD2,TGTGCCACCACAAGTAGCGGGAGGTTAACAGATACGCAGTATTTT,CATTSSGRLTDTQYF
TRBV10-3,-,TRBJ2-2,TRBD2,TGTGCCATCAGTGACCCGGGACTAGCGGGGTCGAACACCGGGGAGCTGTTTTTT,CAISDPGLAGSNTGELFF
TRBV7-9,few,TRBJ2-3,TRBD2,TGTGCCAGCAGAGGGGGACTAGCGGGAGTTTCAGATACGCAGTATTTT,CASRGGLAGVSDTQYF
TRBV11-2,-,TRBJ2-7,TRBD1,TGTGCCAGCAGCTTAGGGGACAGGGGCTACGAGCAGTACTTC,CASSLGDRGYEQYF
TRBV5-1,-,TRBJ2-4,TRBD1,TGCGCCAGCAGCTTCTCGGGACAGGGGCGAAACATTCAGTACTTC,CASSFSGQGRNIQYF
TRBV9,-,TRBJ1-1,-,TGTGCCAGCAGCCCACAGGGAAGGATCACTGAAGCTTTCTTT,CASSPQGRITEAFF
TRBV9,-,TRBJ1-1,TRBD1,TGTGCCAGCAGCGTAGACGACAGGGGTACTGAAGCTTTCTTT,CASSVDDRGTEAFF
TRBV19,-,TRBJ1-4,-,TGTGCCAGTAGTACACAGGGTCGGGCAACTAATGAAAAACTGTTTTTT,CASSTQGRATNEKLFF
TRBV24-1,-,TRBJ2-3,TRBD1,TGTGCCACCAGTGATCCTGGGGGACAGGGGGCTATAACGCAGTATTTT,CATSDPGGQGAITQYF
TRBV28,-,TRBJ2-3,TRBD2,TGTGCCAGCAGTTCATGGGGCGTCGAGCGGGGGGGCACAGATACGCAGTATTTT,CASSSWGVERGGTDTQYF
TRBV27,once,TRBJ2-5,-,TGTGCCAGCACTCGCGTCGGGGGACCTCAAGAGACCCAGTACTTC,CASTRVGGPQETQYF
TRBV19,once,TRBJ1-4,-,TGTGCCAGTACCCCTGAGTTCCGAGAAAAACTGTTTTTT,CASTPEFREKLFF
TRBV29-1,-,TRBJ2-6,TRBD1,TGCAGCGTCAGAGGACAGGGCTCGGCGACTGGGGCCAACGTCCTGACTTTC,CSVRGQGSATGANVLTF
TRBV27,-,TRBJ2-1,-,TGTGCCAGCAGCCCTTGGGGACTTCTTGAACCAACCTACAATGAGCAGTTCTTC,CASSPWGLLEPTYNEQFF
TRBV19,-,TRBJ2-3,TRBD1,TGTGCCAGTACCGACAGGGCCAGATTCACTAGCACAGATACGCAGTATTTT,CASTDRARFTSTDTQYF
TRBV9,-,TRBJ2-7,-,TGTGCCAGCAGCGTAGGGGGAGATCACGCCTACGAGCAGTACTTC,CASSVGGDHAYEQYF
TRBV6-1,-,TRBJ2-4,TRBD2,TGTGCCAGCAGTGAACATCTCGGTGAGAGCGGGAGAACCAAAAACATTCAGTACTTC,CASSEHLGESGRTKNIQYF
TRBV6-5,-,TRBJ1-2,-,TGTGCCAGCAGTTACTCGGCCGCTAACTATGGCTACACCTTC,CASSYSAANYGYTF
TRBV5-1,-,TRBJ2-1,TRBD1,TGCGCCAGCAGCTTCGAGGGGACAGGGGGCTTGTACAATGAGCAGTTCTTC,CASSFEGTGGLYNEQFF
TRBV16,-,TRBJ2-1,TRBD1,TGTGCCAGCAGCCTCTCTACCGGGACAGGGGGGGTAGATGAGCAGTTCTTC,CASSLSTGTGGVDEQFF
TRBV7-3,once,TRBJ1-3,-,TGTGCCAGCACTCTCGGCACTGGAAACACCATATATTTT,CASTLGTGNTIYF
TRBV18,once,TRBJ1-6,-,TGTGCCAGCTCACCGGTGGCAGGGGTTTCACCCCTCCACTTT,CASSPVAGVSPLHF
TRBV2,-,TRBJ2-2,TRBD1,TGTGCCAGCAGTGTTCGGCAGGGGGCCTTCTCCGGGGAGCTGTTTTTT,CASSVRQGAFSGELFF
TRBV18,-,TRBJ1-2,TRBD1,TGTGCCAGCTCACCGGGACAGGGCCAGTTGGGTGGCTACACCTTC,CASSPGQGQLGGYTF
TRBV3-1/TRBV3-2,-,TRBJ1-2,-,TGTGCCAGCAGCCAAGGGCAGGGGTATGGCTACACCTTC,CASSQGQGYGYTF
TRBV3-1/TRBV3-2,-,TRBJ2-7,TRBD2,TGTGCCAGCAGCCTCCTCCGGGCAGCGGGATCCTACGAGCAGTACTTC,CASSLLRAAGSYEQYF
TRBV11-3,-,TRBJ1-1,-,TGTGCCAGCAGCTTAGGTTTGAACACTGAAGCTTTCTTT,CASSLGLNTEAFF
TRBV5-1,-,TRBJ2-3,TRBD1,TGCGCCAGCAGCTCCCGGGACAGGGGGCGAGACACAGATACGCAGTATTTT,CASSSRDRGRDTDTQYF